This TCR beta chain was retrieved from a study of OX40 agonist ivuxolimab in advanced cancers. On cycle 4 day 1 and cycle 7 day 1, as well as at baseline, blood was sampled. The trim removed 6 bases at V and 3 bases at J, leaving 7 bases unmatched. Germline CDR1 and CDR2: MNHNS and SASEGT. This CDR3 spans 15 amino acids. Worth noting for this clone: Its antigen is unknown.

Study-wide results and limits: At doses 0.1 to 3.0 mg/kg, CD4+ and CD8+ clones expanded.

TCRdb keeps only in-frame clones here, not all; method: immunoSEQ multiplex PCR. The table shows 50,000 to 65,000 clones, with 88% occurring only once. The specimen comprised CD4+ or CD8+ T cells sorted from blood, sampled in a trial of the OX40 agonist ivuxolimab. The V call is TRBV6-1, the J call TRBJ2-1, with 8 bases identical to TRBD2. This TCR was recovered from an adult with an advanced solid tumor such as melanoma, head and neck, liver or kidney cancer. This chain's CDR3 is CASRFFSGVYNEQFF. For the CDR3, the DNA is TGTGCCAGCAGATTCTTTAGCGGGGTCTACAATGAGCAGTTCTTC.